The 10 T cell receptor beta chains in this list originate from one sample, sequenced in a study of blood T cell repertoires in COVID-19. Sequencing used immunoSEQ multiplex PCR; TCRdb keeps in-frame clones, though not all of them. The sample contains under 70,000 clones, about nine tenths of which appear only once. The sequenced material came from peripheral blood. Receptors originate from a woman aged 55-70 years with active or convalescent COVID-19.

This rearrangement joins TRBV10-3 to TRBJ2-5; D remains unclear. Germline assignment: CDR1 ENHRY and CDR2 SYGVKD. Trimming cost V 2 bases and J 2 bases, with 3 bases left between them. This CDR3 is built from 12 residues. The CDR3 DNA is TGTGCCATCAGTGAGCAACAAGAGACCCAGTACTTC. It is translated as CAISEQQETQYF.

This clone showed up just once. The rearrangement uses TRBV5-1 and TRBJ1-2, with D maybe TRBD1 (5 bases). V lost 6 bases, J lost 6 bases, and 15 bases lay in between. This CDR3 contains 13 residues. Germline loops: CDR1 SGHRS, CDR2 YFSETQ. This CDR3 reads CASKYRPLDGYTF. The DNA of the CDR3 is TGCGCCAGCAAGTACAGGCCTTTAGATGGCTACACCTTC. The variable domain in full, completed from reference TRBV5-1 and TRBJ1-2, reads KAGVTQTPRYLIKTRGQQVTLSCSPISGHRSVSWYQQTPGQGLQFLFEYFSETQRNKGNFPGRFSGRQFSNSRSEMNVSTLELGDSALYLCASKYRPLDGYTFGSGTRLTVV.

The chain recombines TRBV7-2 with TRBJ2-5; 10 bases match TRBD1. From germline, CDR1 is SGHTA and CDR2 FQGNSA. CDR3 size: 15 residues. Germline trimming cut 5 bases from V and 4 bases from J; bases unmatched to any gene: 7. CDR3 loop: CASSHPTGGRETQYF. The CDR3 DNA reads TGTGCCAGCAGCCATCCGACAGGGGGCCGAGAGACCCAGTACTTC.

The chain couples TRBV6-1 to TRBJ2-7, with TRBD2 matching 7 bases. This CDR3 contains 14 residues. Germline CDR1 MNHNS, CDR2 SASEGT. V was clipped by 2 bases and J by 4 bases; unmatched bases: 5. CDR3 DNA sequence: TGTGCCAGCAGTGAACCCCTAGCGGAGTACGAGCAGTACTTC. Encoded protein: CASSEPLAEYEQYF.

The CDR3 region has the DNA TGTGCCAGCAGCCGTACCGGGACAGGGGGCTCGGGGCCCCAGCATTTT. The encoded protein is CASSRTGTGGSGPQHF. This chain connects TRBV16 to TRBJ1-5; 12 positions agree with TRBD1. The germline CDR1 and CDR2 sequences are KGHSY and FQNENV. V shed 4 bases and J 9 bases; nucleotides not matched to a gene: 10. This CDR3 contains 16 residues. Combining the CDR3 with reference TRBV16 and TRBJ1-5 gives the whole variable domain GEEVAQTPKHLVRGEGQKAKLYCAPIKGHSYVFWYQQVLKNEFKFLISFQNENVFDETGMPKERFSAKCLPNSPCSLEIQATKLEDSAVYFCASSRTGTGGSGPQHFGDGTRLSIL.

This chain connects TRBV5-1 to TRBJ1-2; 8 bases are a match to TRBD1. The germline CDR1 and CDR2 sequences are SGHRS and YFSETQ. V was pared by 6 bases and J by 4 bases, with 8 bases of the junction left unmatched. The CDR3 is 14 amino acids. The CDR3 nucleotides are TGCGCCAGCAAGGAGGACAGGGACCTCTATGGCTACACCTTC. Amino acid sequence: CASKEDRDLYGYTF.

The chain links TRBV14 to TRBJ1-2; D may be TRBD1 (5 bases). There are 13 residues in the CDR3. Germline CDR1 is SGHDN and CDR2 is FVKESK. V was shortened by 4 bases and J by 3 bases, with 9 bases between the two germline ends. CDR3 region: CASSRGTYYGYTF. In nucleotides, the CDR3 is TGTGCCAGCAGCCGGGGGACTTACTATGGCTACACCTTC.

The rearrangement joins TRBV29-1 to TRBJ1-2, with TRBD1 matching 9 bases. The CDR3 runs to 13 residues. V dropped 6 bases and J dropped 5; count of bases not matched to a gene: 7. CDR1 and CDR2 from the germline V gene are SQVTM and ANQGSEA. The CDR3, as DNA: TGCAGCGTCCGACAGGGGGGGGAGTATGGCTACACCTTC. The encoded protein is CSVRQGGEYGYTF. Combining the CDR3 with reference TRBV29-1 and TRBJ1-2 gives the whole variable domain SAVISQKPSRDICQRGTSLTIQCQVDSQVTMMFWYRQQPGQSLTLIATANQGSEATYESGFVIDKFPISRPNLTFSTLTVSNMSPEDSSIYLCSVRQGGEYGYTFGSGTRLTVV.

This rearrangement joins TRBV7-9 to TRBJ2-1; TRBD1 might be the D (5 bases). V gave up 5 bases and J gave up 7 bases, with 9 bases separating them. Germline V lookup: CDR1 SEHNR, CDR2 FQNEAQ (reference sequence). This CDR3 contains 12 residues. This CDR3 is CASSPQGNEQFF. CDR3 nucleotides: TGTGCCAGCAGCCCGCAGGGTAATGAGCAGTTCTTC. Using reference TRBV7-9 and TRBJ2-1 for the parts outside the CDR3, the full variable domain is DTGVSQNPRHKITKRGQNVTFRCDPISEHNRLYWYRQTLGQGPEFLTYFQNEAQLEKSRLLSDRFSAERPKGSFSTLEIQRTEQGDSAMYLCASSPQGNEQFFGPGTRLTVL.

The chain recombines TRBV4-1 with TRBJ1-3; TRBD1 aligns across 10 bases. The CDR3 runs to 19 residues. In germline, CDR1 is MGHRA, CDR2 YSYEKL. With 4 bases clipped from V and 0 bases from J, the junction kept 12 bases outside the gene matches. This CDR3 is CASSLRSGTGVTSGNTIYF. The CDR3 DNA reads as TGCGCCAGCAGCCTTCGATCCGGGACAGGGGTTACCTCTGGAAACACCATATATTTT.